The present entry profiles one TCR beta chain with its context. What it binds is unknown. This table comes from immunoSEQ multiplex PCR, and its TCRdb copy is limited to in-frame clones, with some not included. The data contain 35,000 to 50,000 clones, 88% of them seen just once; the ten biggest clones take up 0.85% to 1.1%. The sample originates from a study of OX40 agonist ivuxolimab in advanced cancers. Study-level background: Dose-escalation patients had hepatocellular carcinoma, melanoma, renal cell or head and neck cancer. Study findings and constraints: More expanded clones were seen, on average, in CD8+ T cells than in CD4+. At doses 0.1 to 3.0 mg/kg, CD4+ and CD8+ clones expanded.

This CDR3 has 17 amino acids. V gave up 1 base and J gave up 3 bases, with 15 bases separating them. The germline V gene has CDR1 LGHNA and CDR2 YNFKEQ. This TCR was recovered from an adult with an advanced solid tumor such as melanoma, head and neck, liver or kidney cancer. This specimen was CD4+ or CD8+ T cells sorted from blood, taken in a trial of the OX40 agonist ivuxolimab. V usage is TRBV4-2 and J usage is TRBJ1-4, with D tentatively TRBD1 (6 bases). The CDR3 coding sequence is TGTGCCAGCAGCCAAGTAACTTCAGGGGTTGCTAATGAAAAACTGTTTTTT. As protein: CASSQVTSGVANEKLFF.